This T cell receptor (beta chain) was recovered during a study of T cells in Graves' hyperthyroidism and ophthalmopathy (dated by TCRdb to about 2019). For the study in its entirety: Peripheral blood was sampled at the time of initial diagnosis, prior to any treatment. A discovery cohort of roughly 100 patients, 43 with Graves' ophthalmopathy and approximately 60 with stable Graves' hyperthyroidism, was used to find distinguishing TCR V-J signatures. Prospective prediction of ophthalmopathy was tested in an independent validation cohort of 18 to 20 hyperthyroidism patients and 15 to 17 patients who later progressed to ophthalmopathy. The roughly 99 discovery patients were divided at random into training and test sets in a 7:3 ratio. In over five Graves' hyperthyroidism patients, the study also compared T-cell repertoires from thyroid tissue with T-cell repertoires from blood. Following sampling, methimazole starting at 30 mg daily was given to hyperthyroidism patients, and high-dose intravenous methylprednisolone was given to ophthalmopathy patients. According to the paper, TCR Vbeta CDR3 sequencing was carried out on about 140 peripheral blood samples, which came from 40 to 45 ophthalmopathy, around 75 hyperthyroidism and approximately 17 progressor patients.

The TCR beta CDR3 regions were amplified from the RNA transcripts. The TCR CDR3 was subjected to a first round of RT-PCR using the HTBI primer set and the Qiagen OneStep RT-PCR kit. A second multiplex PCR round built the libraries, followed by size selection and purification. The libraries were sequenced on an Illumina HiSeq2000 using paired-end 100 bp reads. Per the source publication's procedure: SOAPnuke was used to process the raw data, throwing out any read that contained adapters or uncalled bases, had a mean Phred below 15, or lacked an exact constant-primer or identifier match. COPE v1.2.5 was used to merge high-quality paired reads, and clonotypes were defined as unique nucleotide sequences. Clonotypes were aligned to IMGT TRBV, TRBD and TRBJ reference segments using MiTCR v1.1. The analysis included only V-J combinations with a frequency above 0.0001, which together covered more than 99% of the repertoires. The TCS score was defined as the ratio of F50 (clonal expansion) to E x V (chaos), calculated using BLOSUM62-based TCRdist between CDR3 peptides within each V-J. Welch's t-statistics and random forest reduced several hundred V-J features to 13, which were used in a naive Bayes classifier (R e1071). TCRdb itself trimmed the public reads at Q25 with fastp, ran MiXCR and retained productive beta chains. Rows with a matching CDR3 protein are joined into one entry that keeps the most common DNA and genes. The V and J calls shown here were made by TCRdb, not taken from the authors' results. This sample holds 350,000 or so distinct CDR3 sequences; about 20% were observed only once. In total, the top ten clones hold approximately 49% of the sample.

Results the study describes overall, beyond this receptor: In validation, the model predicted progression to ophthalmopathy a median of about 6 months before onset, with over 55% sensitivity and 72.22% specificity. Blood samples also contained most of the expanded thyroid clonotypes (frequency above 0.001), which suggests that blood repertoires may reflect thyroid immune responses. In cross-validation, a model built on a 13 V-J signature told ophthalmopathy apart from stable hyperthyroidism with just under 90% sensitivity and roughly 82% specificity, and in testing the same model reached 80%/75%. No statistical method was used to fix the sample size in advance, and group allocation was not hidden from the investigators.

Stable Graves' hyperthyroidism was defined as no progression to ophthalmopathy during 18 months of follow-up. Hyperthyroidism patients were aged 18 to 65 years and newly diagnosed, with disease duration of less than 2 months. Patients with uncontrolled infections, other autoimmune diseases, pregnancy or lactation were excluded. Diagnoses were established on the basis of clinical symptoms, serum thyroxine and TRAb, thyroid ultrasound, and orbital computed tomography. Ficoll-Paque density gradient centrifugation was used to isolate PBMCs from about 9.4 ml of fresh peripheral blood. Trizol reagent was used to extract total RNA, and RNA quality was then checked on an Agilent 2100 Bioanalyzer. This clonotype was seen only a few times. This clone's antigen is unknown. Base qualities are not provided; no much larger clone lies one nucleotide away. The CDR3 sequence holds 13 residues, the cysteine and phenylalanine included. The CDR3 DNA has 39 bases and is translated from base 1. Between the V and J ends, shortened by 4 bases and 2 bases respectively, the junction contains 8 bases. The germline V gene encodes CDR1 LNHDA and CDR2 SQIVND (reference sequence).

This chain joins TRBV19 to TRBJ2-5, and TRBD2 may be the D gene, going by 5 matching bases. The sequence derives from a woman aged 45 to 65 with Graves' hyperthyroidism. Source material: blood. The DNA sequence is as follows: TGTGCCAGTAGTAACCAGCGGCAAGAGACCCAGTACTTC. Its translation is CASSNQRQETQYF.